The next 18 T cell receptor beta chains were all read from a single sample in a study of T-cell memory formation after mild COVID-19. TCRdb independently ran MiXCR on the 5' RACE reads; one entry per CDR3 protein. Among roughly 110,000 distinct CDR3 sequences listed, approximately 14% were seen once. Sequenced input: PBMCs or a T cell subset sorted from them (not recorded which). The receptors derive from a man between 18 and 29 years old who had mild COVID-19 (a few samples of this study predate the infection). Cell type and time point are not known.

This clonotype has a handful of counts. The V gene is TRBV5-1, the J gene TRBJ1-5; D is possibly TRBD1 (6 bases). CDR1 is SGHRS and CDR2 is YFSETQ in the germline V gene. The germline V and J ends were trimmed by 1 base and 4 bases, with 12 bases remaining between them. The CDR3 spans 15 residues. CDR3 sequence reads: CASSLTGTSNQPQHF. The DNA of the CDR3 is TGCGCCAGCAGCTTGACAGGGACGAGTAATCAGCCCCAGCATTTT.

The chain employs TRBV7-8 and TRBJ1-6; 8 bases fit TRBD1. Germline CDR1 SGHVS, CDR2 FQNEAQ. Trimming removed 3 bases from V and 8 bases from J; junction bases left unmatched: 9. The CDR3 has 16 residues. CDR3 sequence: CASSFGRGQRDSPLHF. The CDR3 DNA follows: TGTGCCAGCAGCTTTGGCAGGGGGCAACGAGATTCACCCCTCCACTTT.

Only a few counts were recorded for this clonotype. The chain links TRBV29-1 to TRBJ2-5, with 7 positions matching TRBD2. J gave up 1 base and V 1 base, and 3 bases lay outside the gene matches. The CDR3 consists of 14 residues. The germline V gene encodes CDR1 SQVTM and CDR2 ANQGSEA. In nucleotides, the CDR3 is TGCAGCGTTGAAGGCCTAGCGGCCCAAGAGACCCAGTACTTC. Protein sequence: CSVEGLAAQETQYF.

The genes are TRBV12-3 or TRBV12-4 and TRBJ2-7, with D perhaps matching TRBD1 or TRBD2 (5 bases each). Trimming stripped 5 bases from V and 0 bases from J, with 17 bases between. This CDR3 spans 16 amino acids. The CDR3 nucleotides read TGTGCCAGCAGTCCCCACTCGTCCGGGGCCTCCTACGAGCAGTACTTC. Protein sequence: CASSPHSSGASYEQYF.

Many counts were recorded for this clonotype. The chain joins TRBV4-1 to TRBJ2-3, with 7 bases lining up with TRBD2. This CDR3 comprises 15 residues. The V gene's germline CDR1 is MGHRA and CDR2 YSYEKL. The ends lost 2 bases at V and 3 bases at J; junction bases unmatched: 5. The chain's CDR3 is CASSQQAGMTDTQYF. The CDR3 nucleotides are TGCGCCAGCAGCCAACAAGCGGGGATGACAGATACGCAGTATTTT.

In this sample, this clonotype turned up a few times. The rearrangement links TRBV5-4 to TRBJ1-1; D ambiguous. CDR3 size: 14 residues. The V gene's germline CDR1 is SGHNT and CDR2 YYREEE (reference sequence). V was pared by 0 bases and J by 7 bases, with 13 bases between. CDR3 bases: TGTGCCAGCAGCTTGGCGGCAGAGCCCAATGAAGCTTTCTTT. As protein: CASSLAAEPNEAFF.

This clonotype was counted between two and nine times. V usage is TRBV4-1 and J usage is TRBJ1-1; TRBD1 aligns across 9 bases. Germline V gene data show CDR1 as MGHRA and CDR2 as YSYEKL. The CDR3 length is 13 residues. The V and J ends lost 4 bases and 5 bases, in that order; junction bases with no gene match: 2. This chain's CDR3 is CASSLDRGTEAFF. The CDR3 nucleotides read TGCGCCAGCAGCCTTGACAGGGGGACTGAAGCTTTCTTT.

This clonotype was counted between two and nine times. The CDR3 sequence: CASSSRQNTGELFF. The CDR3 nucleotides are TGTGCCAGCAGTTCGAGACAGAACACCGGGGAGCTGTTTTTT. The rearrangement joins TRBV7-9 to TRBJ2-2; D is unresolved. The V and J ends lost 6 bases and 1 base respectively, with 9 bases between them. The CDR3 is 14 amino acids. Germline-derived CDR1 and CDR2 are SEHNR and FQNEAQ (reference sequence).

This clonotype was found a few times. This rearrangement joins TRBV5-4 to TRBJ1-1; a weak D match, TRBD1 (5 bases). Germline V gene data show CDR1 as SGHNT and CDR2 as YYREEE (reference sequence). CDR3 size: 14 residues. The ends were cut back, 2 bases at V and 4 bases at J, with 12 bases in the middle. The CDR3 coding sequence is TGTGCCAGCAGCTTAGTCCAGGGTGGCACTGAAGCTTTCTTT. Translated, it gives CASSLVQGGTEAFF.

There are a few counts of this clonotype. This chain uses TRBV6-5 with TRBJ2-1; 7 bases map to TRBD1. This CDR3 is built from 15 residues. Germline V CDR1 and CDR2: MNHEY, SVGAGI. The trim removed 6 bases at V and 4 bases at J, leaving 9 bases unmatched. As DNA, the CDR3 is TGTGCCAGCAGCCGCAAAGACAGGGTTTACAATGAGCAGTTCTTC. Its translation is CASSRKDRVYNEQFF.

In its sample, this clonotype was seen many times. The V and J genes are TRBV4-3 and TRBJ2-4, with D unclear. The germline V and J ends were trimmed by 4 bases and 7 bases, with 17 bases remaining between them. Germline V gives CDR1 LGHNA, CDR2 YSLEER. The CDR3 length is 15 residues. This CDR3 reads CASSPSRHLENIQYF. The CDR3 region has the DNA TGCGCCAGCAGCCCGAGCAGACATTTAGAGAACATTCAGTACTTC.

The chain recombines TRBV5-1 with TRBJ2-3, with D possibly matching TRBD1 (6 bases). Per the germline V gene, CDR1 is SGHRS and CDR2 is YFSETQ. V dropped 6 bases and J dropped 2 bases, with 10 bases sitting between them. CDR3 size: 13 residues. In nucleotides, the CDR3 is TGCGCCAGCACAGGGGTAAACACAGATACGCAGTATTTT. Encoded protein: CASTGVNTDTQYF.

This clonotype has a handful of counts. This chain uses TRBV6-2 or TRBV6-3 with TRBJ1-5; no firm D call. CDR1 and CDR2 from the germline V gene are MNHEY and SVGEGT. This CDR3 contains 14 residues. V was trimmed by 5 bases and J by 1 base, leaving 9 bases between them. In nucleotides, the CDR3 is TGTGCCAGCAGTAACAGCGGCAGCAATCAGCCCCAGCATTTT. Translation: CASSNSGSNQPQHF.

CDR3 DNA sequence: TGTGCCAGCAGTGAAGGTCGGGGGAGTTACAATGAGCAGTTCTTC. Translating it yields CASSEGRGSYNEQFF. The V and J genes are TRBV6-1 and TRBJ2-1; D might be TRBD2 (6 bases). Trimming shortened V by 1 base and J by 4 bases, and 11 bases separated the two germline ends. The CDR3 covers 15 residues. The germline CDR1 and CDR2 sequences are MNHNS and SASEGT.

V is TRBV12-3 or TRBV12-4 and J is TRBJ2-1, with 10 bases fitting TRBD2. The CDR3 spans 15 residues. With V trimmed by 7 bases and J by 9 bases, 12 bases remained unmatched. CDR3 nucleotide sequence: TGTGCCAGCACCACCAGCGGGGGGGCCGGCCTTGAGCAGTTCTTC. This translates into CASTTSGGAGLEQFF.

This chain connects TRBV5-1 to TRBJ1-5, with 10 bases lining up with TRBD1. V trimming: 5 bases; J trimming: 6 bases; junction bases outside the gene matches: 8. The germline CDR1 and CDR2 sequences are SGHRS and YFSETQ. This CDR3 region has 15 residues. The CDR3 DNA reads as TGCGCCAGCAGGCTGGGACAGGGGAGGGGTCAGCCCCAGCATTTT. Translated, it gives CASRLGQGRGQPQHF. The full variable domain, completed using reference TRBV5-1 and TRBJ1-5, is KAGVTQTPRYLIKTRGQQVTLSCSPISGHRSVSWYQQTPGQGLQFLFEYFSETQRNKGNFPGRFSGRQFSNSRSEMNVSTLELGDSALYLCASRLGQGRGQPQHFGDGTRLSIL.

This clonotype was counted ten times or more. The V and J genes are TRBV29-1 and TRBJ2-1; perhaps D is TRBD1 or TRBD2 (5 bases each). Germline CDR1 is SQVTM and CDR2 is ANQGSEA. V was clipped by 5 bases and J by 5 bases, with 16 bases between them. The CDR3 is 14 amino acids. Here the CDR3 reads CSVTPPGLDNEQFF. The CDR3 DNA reads as TGCAGCGTTACGCCCCCGGGGCTCGACAATGAGCAGTTCTTC.

There are a few counts of this clonotype. This chain links TRBV6-1 with TRBJ2-7, with D hard to call. Between the trimmed V and J ends, which lost 4 bases and 1 base, there was a span of 17 bases. The CDR3 runs 16 residues. Germline CDR1 is MNHNS and CDR2 is SASEGT. This chain's CDR3 is CASSGESRARSYEQYF. The CDR3 coding sequence is TGTGCCAGCAGTGGGGAATCTAGAGCCCGTTCCTACGAGCAGTACTTC.